Each of the 18 T cell receptor beta chains below was sequenced from the same sample in a study of OX40 agonist ivuxolimab in advanced cancers. Here immunoSEQ multiplex PCR was the method, and the copy in TCRdb shows in-frame clones only, minus some. The table has 20,000 to 25,000 clones, approximately 88% seen once; the top ten hold just under 35%. This sample comprised CD4+ or CD8+ T cells sorted from blood, obtained in a trial of the OX40 agonist ivuxolimab. The receptors were sampled from an adult with an advanced solid tumor such as melanoma, head and neck, liver or kidney cancer.

The rearrangement uses TRBV6-1 and TRBJ1-5; TRBD1 might be the D (5 bases). CDR1 is MNHNS, CDR2 SASEGT, per germline. V shed 2 bases and J shed 3 bases, with 14 bases lying between them. CDR3 length: 16 residues. The CDR3 spells CASSEWSSGANQPQHF. The CDR3 DNA sequence: TGTGCCAGCAGTGAATGGTCCTCCGGGGCCAATCAGCCCCAGCATTTT.

The chain recombines TRBV19 with TRBJ2-6, with TRBD1 as a possible D gene (6 bases). This CDR3 region has 15 residues. Trimming took off 3 bases at V and 4 bases at J, with 10 bases between the two ends. The germline V gene encodes CDR1 LNHDA and CDR2 SQIVND (reference sequence). This CDR3 is CASSIHRAGANVLTF. The DNA for the CDR3 is TGTGCCAGTAGTATCCACAGGGCAGGGGCCAACGTCCTGACTTTC.

The rearrangement uses TRBV28 and TRBJ1-1; a possible D gene is TRBD1 (6 bases). Trimming removed 2 bases from V and 5 bases from J, with 15 bases in between. Germline lookup yields CDR1 MDHEN and CDR2 SYDVKM. The CDR3 has 15 amino acids. CDR3 residues: CASSLAQDRWTEAFF. The CDR3 DNA sequence: TGTGCCAGCAGTTTAGCCCAGGACAGATGGACTGAAGCTTTCTTT.

The chain is built from TRBV25-1 and TRBJ2-2; the D is unclear. The V end lost 4 bases, the J end lost 0 bases, and 3 bases lay between the germline ends. Germline CDR1 is MGHDK and CDR2 is SYGVNS. The CDR3 runs to 13 residues. CDR3: CASSGSNTGELFF. Written as DNA, the CDR3 is TGTGCCAGCAGTGGATCGAACACCGGGGAGCTGTTTTTT.

V usage is TRBV27 and J usage is TRBJ2-2; D call uncertain. The germline V gene encodes CDR1 MNHEY and CDR2 SMNVEV (reference sequence). Deletions cut 9 bases from V and 0 bases from J, with 8 bases between. This CDR3 has 13 residues. The CDR3 protein is CASTNANTGELFF. CDR3 nucleotides: TGTGCCAGTACAAACGCGAACACCGGGGAGCTGTTTTTT.

V is TRBV7-8 and J is TRBJ2-1; 13 positions match TRBD2. The CDR3 has 14 residues. Germline CDR1 SGHVS, CDR2 FQNEAQ. The trim removed 4 bases at V and 8 bases at J, leaving 2 bases unmatched. In nucleotides, the CDR3 is TGTGCCAGCAGCTCGGGACTAGCGGGACATGAGCAGTTCTTC. Its translation is CASSSGLAGHEQFF.

V and J are TRBV28 and TRBJ2-3; possibly TRBD2 for D (6 bases). Germline-derived CDR1 and CDR2 are MDHEN and SYDVKM. This CDR3 is 17 amino acids long. V dropped 3 bases and J dropped 0 bases, with 16 bases sitting between them. CDR3 region: CASSLSFGGGSTDTQYF. The CDR3 region has the DNA TGTGCCAGCAGTTTGTCTTTCGGGGGAGGCAGCACAGATACGCAGTATTTT.

CDR3 sequence reads: CASSASTSSQNTGELFF. In DNA, the CDR3 is TGTGCCAGCAGCGCTTCGACTAGCAGCCAAAACACCGGGGAGCTGTTTTTT. The rearrangement joins TRBV9 to TRBJ2-2, with 7 bases fitting TRBD2. Losses at the gene ends were 3 bases for V and 2 bases for J; bases not matched to a gene: 10. The length of the CDR3 is 17 residues. Germline CDR1 SGDLS, CDR2 YYNGEE.

This sequence joins TRBV28 and TRBJ1-5; D gene uncertain. CDR3 length: 15 residues. The V gene lost 4 bases and the J gene lost 2 bases, with 12 bases spanning the gap. The germline V gene has CDR1 MDHEN and CDR2 SYDVKM. The DNA for the CDR3 is TGTGCCAGCAGTTATCCGGGTAGCGGCAATCAGCCCCAGCATTTT. Its translation: CASSYPGSGNQPQHF.

The gene calls are TRBV28 and TRBJ1-1; tentatively, D is TRBD1 (5 bases). This CDR3 contains 14 residues. Germline assignment: CDR1 MDHEN and CDR2 SYDVKM. Trimming cost V 4 bases and J 1 base, with 10 bases left between them. The CDR3 spells CASSSQGKNTEAFF. CDR3 nucleotide sequence: TGTGCCAGCAGTTCTCAGGGAAAGAACACTGAAGCTTTCTTT.

The genes are TRBV7-2 and TRBJ2-1, with 8 bases identical to TRBD2. Trimming took 5 bases from V and 3 from J; bases not matched to a gene: 6. Germline values: CDR1 SGHTA, CDR2 FQGNSA. There are 15 residues in the CDR3. CDR3 sequence (DNA): TGTGCCAGCAGCGTCCTAGCGGGTAGCTACAATGAGCAGTTCTTC. It codes for CASSVLAGSYNEQFF.

The gene calls are TRBV7-9 and TRBJ2-3; possible D gene TRBD2, 6 bases. Trimming took off 5 bases at V and 6 bases at J, with 18 bases between the two ends. The CDR3 sequence is 15 residues long. Germline CDR1 SEHNR, CDR2 FQNEAQ (reference sequence). The CDR3 is CASSVTSGLVDTQYF. The CDR3 nucleotides read TGTGCCAGCAGCGTGACTAGTGGGTTGGTTGATACGCAGTATTTT.

This clone appeared once. The chain links TRBV2 to TRBJ2-7, with TRBD2 identical over 9 bases. Germline CDR1 and CDR2: SNHLY and FYNNEI. J lost 4 bases, V lost 7 bases, and 2 bases had no gene match. The CDR3 runs 12 residues. CDR3 sequence reads: CASKTSGYEQYF. Here the CDR3 DNA reads TGTGCCAGCAAGACTAGCGGTTACGAGCAGTACTTC.

The chain has TRBV29-1 and TRBJ1-2; D call uncertain. There are 11 residues in the CDR3. V lost 6 bases and J lost 8, with 13 bases in between. Germline values: CDR1 SQVTM, CDR2 ANQGSEA. CDR3 sequence reads: CSVLRDTGYTF. CDR3 nucleotides: TGCAGCGTCCTCCGAGACACGGGCTACACCTTC.

This clone was seen only once. The chain employs TRBV27 and TRBJ1-4; TRBD1 aligns across 11 bases. The CDR3 is 14 amino acids. V lost 2 bases to trimming and J lost 7 bases; unmatched junction nucleotides: 0. Germline V gene lookup returns CDR1 MNHEY and CDR2 SMNVEV (reference sequence). The CDR3 spells CASSLGTGGEKLFF. The CDR3 region has the DNA TGTGCCAGCAGTTTAGGGACAGGGGGTGAAAAACTGTTTTTT. Filled out from reference TRBV27 and TRBJ1-4, the complete variable domain reads EAQVTQNPRYLITVTGKKLTVTCSQNMNHEYMSWYRQDPGLGLRQIYYSMNVEVTDKGDVPEGYKVSRKEKRNFPLILESPSPNQTSLYFCASSLGTGGEKLFFGSGTQLSVL.

The rearrangement links TRBV28 to TRBJ1-5; no clear D. CDR1 is MDHEN, CDR2 SYDVKM, per germline. Trimming stripped 7 bases from V and 6 bases from J, with 13 bases between. The length of the CDR3 is 13 residues. CDR3 loop: CASTEGMGQPQHF. CDR3 DNA: TGTGCCAGCACAGAGGGCATGGGTCAGCCCCAGCATTTT.

This clone was counted only a few times. The chain is built from TRBV15 and TRBJ1-3; 7 positions match TRBD1. J gave up 0 bases and V 0 bases, and 2 bases lay outside the gene matches. Germline V gene lookup returns CDR1 LNHNV and CDR2 YYDKDF (reference sequence). CDR3 length: 16 amino acids. This CDR3 is CATSRDWDSSGNTIYF. In DNA, the CDR3 is TGTGCCACCAGCAGAGATTGGGACAGCTCTGGAAACACCATATATTTT.

The chain links TRBV7-9 to TRBJ1-1; D is uncertain. This CDR3 comprises 11 residues. V was clipped by 0 bases and J by 4 bases, with 0 bases between them. CDR1 and CDR2 (germline): SEHNR, FQNEAQ (reference sequence). The CDR3 spells CASSLATEAFF. CDR3 DNA: TGTGCCAGCAGCTTAGCCACTGAAGCTTTCTTT. Supplemented by reference TRBV7-9 and TRBJ1-1, the full variable domain reads DTGVSQNPRHKITKRGQNVTFRCDPISEHNRLYWYRQTLGQGPEFLTYFQNEAQLEKSRLLSDRFSAERPKGSFSTLEIQRTEQGDSAMYLCASSLATEAFFGQGTRLTVV.